These T cell receptor beta chains were read from a single sample in a study of T cells in Graves' hyperthyroidism and ophthalmopathy. MiXCR, run by TCRdb on the multiplex PCR reads, gives a single entry per CDR3 protein. Of about 700,000 distinct CDR3 sequences listed, 13% to 15% are singletons. The sequencing sample was made of blood. The receptor set was obtained from a woman younger than 35 with Graves' hyperthyroidism. CDR3s include the opening cysteine and the closing phenylalanine or tryptophan. The order of the fields is V gene, D gene, J gene, clone size, CDR3 DNA, CDR3 protein. The D gene is left open where the match is weak. Size tells how often a clone was seen (once, few, many) or the class of an expanded clone, and some rows leave it out.

>TRBV28|-|TRBJ1-4|-
TGTGCCAGCAGTTTACAGGACAGCAATGAAAAACTGTTTTTT
CASSLQDSNEKLFF
>TRBV18|-|TRBJ2-1|-
TGTGCCAGCTCACCAAAGGGGCTATACCTTTATGAGCAGTTCTTC
CASSPKGLYLYEQFF
>TRBV18|-|TRBJ2-3|few
TGTGCCAGCTCAAAGGGGGATATGGGCTCAGGGCTTGGAGATACGCAGTATTTT
CASSKGDMGSGLGDTQYF
>TRBV6-1|TRBD1|TRBJ2-7|many
TGTGCCAGCAGTATCGGACAGGGGAGTTTATGGTACGAGCAGTACTTC
CASSIGQGSLWYEQYF
>TRBV28|-|TRBJ2-7|many
TGTGCCAGCAGACCCGGACAGACCTACGAGCAGTACTTC
CASRPGQTYEQYF
>TRBV2|-|TRBJ2-5|many
TGTGCCAGCATTGACCAGGCTTTGCGTCAAGAGACCCAGTACTTC
CASIDQALRQETQYF
>TRBV27|TRBD2|TRBJ2-7|many
TGTGCCAGCAGAAAGCGGGGGGCCTTGCAGCAGTACTTC
CASRKRGALQQYF
>TRBV14|-|TRBJ2-7|-
TGTGCCAGCAGCCAAAAGAGCGGAGACGAGCAGTACTTC
CASSQKSGDEQYF
>TRBV5-4|-|TRBJ2-1|many
TGTGCCAGCAGCTTCGGCGGGTCCATCTACAATGAGCAGTTCTTC
CASSFGGSIYNEQFF
>TRBV5-4|TRBD1|TRBJ2-3|few
TGTGCCAGCAGGGCGGCCGGGACAGGAACAGATACGCAGTATTTT
CASRAAGTGTDTQYF
>TRBV7-9|TRBD2|TRBJ2-7|many
TGTGCCAGCAGCTCAGCGGGGGAGACCTACGAGCAGTACTTC
CASSSAGETYEQYF
>TRBV20-1|-|TRBJ2-7|-
TGCAGTGCTCCGAGGGGGGTTAACTCCTACGAGCAGTACTTC
CSAPRGVNSYEQYF
>TRBV4-3|TRBD2|TRBJ2-7|few
TGCGCCAGCAGCCAAGTTGCCGGGGGGTCGTCCTACGAGCAGTACTTC
CASSQVAGGSSYEQYF
>TRBV20-1|-|TRBJ1-1|-
TGCAGTGCACCACCTTCAGGGCGCACTGAAGCTTTCTTT
CSAPPSGRTEAFF
>TRBV5-1|TRBD1|TRBJ2-1|-
TGCGCCAGCAACTTACCGGGACAGCGATACAATGAGCAGTTCTTC
CASNLPGQRYNEQFF
>TRBV11-2|TRBD1|TRBJ1-1|many
TGTGCCAGCAGCTTAGGACAGGGGGCAGGTGGCACTGAAGCTTTCTTT
CASSLGQGAGGTEAFF
>TRBV7-7|TRBD2|TRBJ2-5|few
TGTGCCAGCAGCCCCGGACTAGCGGGGTTAAGAGAGACCCAGTACTTC
CASSPGLAGLRETQYF
>TRBV9|-|TRBJ2-7|few
TGTGCCAGCAGCGTAGCTGATGGGGGCGAGCAGTACTTC
CASSVADGGEQYF
>TRBV20-1|-|TRBJ2-5|many
TGCAGCGACCAAGGATACGCCCAAGAGACCCAGTACTTC
CSDQGYAQETQYF
>TRBV18|TRBD2|TRBJ2-1|once
TGTGCCAGCTCACCACGCCGGGAGGAAATCAATGAGCAGTTCTTC
CASSPRREEINEQFF
>TRBV12-3/TRBV12-4|-|TRBJ2-2|few
TGTGCCAGCAGTTCCGTTAGAACCGGGGAGCTGTTTTTT
CASSSVRTGELFF
>TRBV14|-|TRBJ2-3|-
TGTGCCAGCAGCCAGCCAGCGTTTAGCGGACAAAGCACAGATACGCAGTATTTT
CASSQPAFSGQSTDTQYF